The 26 T cell receptor beta chains below all came from one sample that was sequenced in a study of graft-versus-host responses after intestinal transplantation. Clones were read by immunoSEQ multiplex PCR, and TCRdb kept only the in-frame ones, dropping some. This sample has 99,000 or so clones, with roughly 83% found just once. The sample consisted of PBMCs, taken 255 days after intestinal transplant. All receptors come from a human patient who received an intestinal transplant, so some T cells may come from the graft donor.

The chain carries TRBV4-2 and TRBJ2-5; D unresolved. This CDR3 is built from 16 residues. The V gene lost 1 base and the J gene lost 2 bases, with 14 bases spanning the gap. Germline V gene lookup returns CDR1 LGHNA and CDR2 YNFKEQ. CDR3 nucleotide sequence: TGTGCCAGCAGCCAAGTACGGAGTTTCGCACAAGAGACCCAGTACTTC. Its translation is CASSQVRSFAQETQYF.

This chain connects TRBV10-3 to TRBJ1-5; 10 bases match TRBD1. The CDR3 runs 17 residues. Germline V CDR1 and CDR2: ENHRY, SYGVKD. V lost 1 base to trimming and J lost 1 base; unmatched junction nucleotides: 4. CDR3 sequence: CAISEYDRGLSNQPQHF. For the CDR3, the DNA is TGTGCCATCAGTGAGTACGACAGGGGGCTGAGCAATCAGCCCCAGCATTTT.

This chain uses TRBV9 with TRBJ2-2, with D possibly TRBD2 on 6 matching bases. V lost 2 bases and J 8 bases, leaving 10 bases between the germline ends. CDR1 SGDLS and CDR2 YYNGEE come from the germline V gene. The CDR3 is made up of 13 amino acids. The CDR3: CASSVQAGGELFF. The CDR3 DNA reads TGTGCCAGCAGCGTCCAGGCGGGGGGGGAGCTGTTTTTT.

This chain joins TRBV19 and TRBJ1-2; tentatively, D is TRBD1 (5 bases). The CDR3 spans 13 residues. V gave up 2 bases and J gave up 8 bases, with 12 bases separating them. From germline, CDR1 is LNHDA and CDR2 SQIVND (reference sequence). The CDR3 DNA reads as TGTGCCAGTAGTATACAGGGCTCTCACGGCTACACCTTC. This translates into CASSIQGSHGYTF.

This clone was seen a handful of times. V and J are TRBV5-5 and TRBJ2-7, with TRBD2 matching 8 bases. CDR1 is SGHKS, CDR2 YYEKEE, per germline (reference sequence). The CDR3 has 15 amino acids. The V and J ends lost 2 bases and 0 bases, in that order; junction bases with no gene match: 4. This CDR3 reads CASSFEGLDSYEQYF. In DNA, the CDR3 is TGTGCCAGCAGCTTCGAGGGACTAGACTCCTACGAGCAGTACTTC.

This chain joins TRBV7-2 and TRBJ1-2, with 7 bases that match TRBD1. The CDR3 covers 13 residues. V was pared by 5 bases and J by 7 bases, with 7 bases of the junction left unmatched. Germline V CDR1 and CDR2: SGHTA, FQGNSA. The CDR3 DNA sequence: TGTGCCAGCAGCCCACAGGGGTTTACTGGCTACACCTTC. Protein sequence: CASSPQGFTGYTF.

V and J are TRBV4-1 and TRBJ2-5; TRBD2 matches 7 bases. After removal of 2 bases from V and 5 bases from J, the junction contained 11 bases not matched to a gene. Germline V gene lookup returns CDR1 MGHRA and CDR2 YSYEKL. The CDR3 is 16 amino acids. Here the CDR3 reads CASSQSPAGIRETQYF. As DNA, the CDR3 is TGCGCCAGCAGCCAATCCCCAGCGGGGATAAGGGAGACCCAGTACTTC.

V is TRBV9 and J is TRBJ1-6; unclear D gene. The CDR3 contains 14 residues. V lost 1 base to trimming and J lost 5 bases, with 7 bases between them. Looked up from germline, CDR1 is SGDLS and CDR2 is YYNGEE. The CDR3 DNA reads TGTGCCAGCAGCGTAACCAGTCATAATTCACCCCTCCACTTT. The encoded protein is CASSVTSHNSPLHF.

The J gene is TRBJ2-2, the V gene TRBV6-1; D possibly corresponds to TRBD2 (6 bases). Trimming took off 7 bases at V and 4 bases at J, with 13 bases between the two ends. Germline CDR1 and CDR2: MNHNS and SASEGT. The CDR3 consists of 14 residues. CDR3 bases: TGTGCCAGCACCATACTAGCCCTCACCGGGGAGCTGTTTTTT. Its translation: CASTILALTGELFF.

J is TRBJ1-1 and V is TRBV5-6; possibly TRBD1 for D (6 bases). This CDR3 has 16 residues. Per the germline V gene, CDR1 is SGHDT and CDR2 is YYEEEE. The germline V and J ends were trimmed by 0 bases and 0 bases, with 12 bases remaining between them. The CDR3 bases are TGTGCCAGCAGCTTGGACAGGGAAGGGGTGAACACTGAAGCTTTCTTT. Its protein is CASSLDREGVNTEAFF.

The rearrangement links TRBV4-1 to TRBJ1-1; TRBD1 matches 7 bases. The J segment lost 1 base and the V segment lost 1 base, leaving 3 bases of the junction unmatched. CDR1 is MGHRA and CDR2 is YSYEKL in the germline V gene. The CDR3 length is 15 residues. The CDR3 nucleotides read TGCGCCAGCAGCCAAGGCGGGACAGCGAACACTGAAGCTTTCTTT. Translating gives CASSQGGTANTEAFF.

This clone occurred once. The rearrangement links TRBV6-5 to TRBJ1-2; 10 bases agree with TRBD1. The CDR3 totals 14 residues. Losses at the gene ends were 4 bases for V and 7 bases for J; bases not matched to a gene: 6. Germline CDR1 reads MNHEY; CDR2 reads SVGAGI. CDR3 DNA sequence: TGTGCCAGCAGTTCCTTGACAGGGGGCGGTGGCTACACCTTC. The encoded protein is CASSSLTGGGGYTF.

The V call is TRBV2, the J call TRBJ2-2, with a possible D match to TRBD1 (6 bases). Germline V gene sequence: CDR1 SNHLY, CDR2 FYNNEI. The CDR3 runs to 14 residues. V was pared by 10 bases and J by 5 bases, with 17 bases between. CDR3 loop: CATLLAGDTGELFF. The CDR3 DNA reads TGTGCCACCCTACTCGCAGGGGATACCGGGGAGCTGTTTTTT.

The CDR3 DNA sequence: TGTGCCAGCAGCCAAGAACTAGCGGGGGTCGTCTACGAGCAGTACTTC. Its protein product is CASSQELAGVVYEQYF. This chain links TRBV4-2 with TRBJ2-7; 11 bases fit TRBD2. The V gene's germline CDR1 is LGHNA and CDR2 YNFKEQ. This CDR3 is 16 amino acids long. Germline trimming cut 0 bases from V and 3 bases from J; bases unmatched to any gene: 4.

The chain joins TRBV2 to TRBJ2-2, with D maybe TRBD2 (7 bases). This CDR3 comprises 16 residues. V was cut by 3 bases and J by 5 bases, with 16 bases left in between. Germline CDR1 reads SNHLY; CDR2 reads FYNNEI. CDR3: CASSDLGGPWTGELFF. The CDR3 DNA reads as TGTGCCAGCAGTGATCTCGGGGGGCCATGGACCGGGGAGCTGTTTTTT. Drawing the rest from reference TRBV2 and TRBJ2-2, the complete variable domain is EPEVTQTPSHQVTQMGQEVILRCVPISNHLYFYWYRQILGQKVEFLVSFYNNEISEKSEIFDDQFSVERPDGSNFTLKIRSTKLEDSAMYFCASSDLGGPWTGELFFGEGSRLTVL.

The rearrangement links TRBV6-5 to TRBJ1-1, with D unresolved. Trimming took off 6 bases at V and 1 base at J, with 12 bases between the two ends. This CDR3 spans 14 amino acids. Germline values: CDR1 MNHEY, CDR2 SVGAGI. The CDR3 region is CASSLGRRNTEAFF. CDR3 in DNA: TGTGCCAGCAGCTTAGGACGGAGGAACACTGAAGCTTTCTTT.

This chain connects TRBV6-6 to TRBJ2-3; TRBD2 aligns across 11 bases. The CDR3 runs 15 residues. Germline V gives CDR1 MNHNY, CDR2 SVGAGI (reference sequence). V lost 5 bases, J lost 4 bases, and 5 bases stayed unmatched. The CDR3 nucleotides are TGTGCCAGCAGTCTTAGCGGGGGGGCCCCAGATACGCAGTATTTT. Residues: CASSLSGGAPDTQYF.

V usage is TRBV5-6 and J usage is TRBJ2-2; D remains unclear. V lost 2 bases to trimming and J lost 0 bases, with 11 bases between them. The CDR3 totals 16 residues. Germline V gene data show CDR1 as SGHDT and CDR2 as YYEEEE. CDR3 in amino acids: CASSLGPRTNTGELFF. The CDR3 bases are TGTGCCAGCAGCTTAGGCCCCAGAACGAACACCGGGGAGCTGTTTTTT.

The chain is built from TRBV6-5 and TRBJ2-2; either TRBD1 or TRBD2 may supply D (5 bases each). V was trimmed by 9 bases and J by 4 bases, leaving 12 bases between them. Germline CDR1 reads MNHEY; CDR2 reads SVGAGI. CDR3 length: 13 amino acids. The DNA for the CDR3 is TGTGCCAGTTCGTACGGGACCACCGGGGAGCTGTTTTTT. Translating gives CASSYGTTGELFF.

The chain recombines TRBV19 with TRBJ1-5; D is unresolved. The CDR3 contains 12 residues. The V gene's germline CDR1 is LNHDA and CDR2 SQIVND (reference sequence). Trimming took off 8 bases at V and 7 bases at J, with 12 bases between the two ends. CDR3: CASGSGPQPQHF. The CDR3 DNA is TGTGCCAGTGGGAGTGGGCCCCAGCCCCAGCATTTT. The complete variable domain, with remaining parts taken from reference TRBV19 and TRBJ1-5, reads DGGITQSPKYLFRKEGQNVTLSCEQNLNHDAMYWYRQDPGQGLRLIYYSQIVNDFQKGDIAEGYSVSREKKESFPLTVTSAQKNPTAFYLCASGSGPQPQHFGDGTRLSIL.

This sequence joins TRBV29-1 and TRBJ2-1, with TRBD1 matching over 11 bases. Germline V lookup: CDR1 SQVTM, CDR2 ANQGSEA. With V trimmed by 4 bases and J by 6 bases, 2 bases remained unmatched. The CDR3 has 13 amino acids. DNA of the CDR3: TGCAGCGTTGGGGGACAGGGGGGCAATGAGCAGTTCTTC. Protein sequence: CSVGGQGGNEQFF.

The V call is TRBV6-5, the J call TRBJ2-5; a possible D gene is TRBD1 (5 bases). The CDR3 consists of 13 residues. Germline CDR1 reads MNHEY; CDR2 reads SVGAGI. Trimming took off 2 bases at V and 3 bases at J, with 7 bases between the two ends. CDR3 bases: TGTGCCAGCAGTTACGACAGTGAAGAGACCCAGTACTTC. This gives the protein CASSYDSEETQYF.

This chain connects TRBV10-2 to TRBJ2-5; D gene ambiguous. This CDR3 has 13 amino acids. Trimming took 3 bases from V and 5 from J, leaving 10 bases between them. Germline V CDR1 and CDR2: WSHSY, SAAADI. DNA for the CDR3: TGCGCCAGCAGTGATTTTATGCGGGAGACCCAGTACTTC. Protein sequence: CASSDFMRETQYF.

The V gene is TRBV28, the J gene TRBJ2-6; possibly TRBD1 for D (6 bases). The CDR3 has 19 residues. The V gene's germline CDR1 is MDHEN and CDR2 SYDVKM. V was clipped by 6 bases and J by 0 bases, with 21 bases between them. This chain's CDR3 is CASSLERTEPFSGANVLTF. Here the CDR3 DNA reads TGTGCCAGCAGCCTCGAGAGGACAGAACCGTTCTCTGGGGCCAACGTCCTGACTTTC.

This chain connects TRBV4-1 to TRBJ1-1; 11 nucleotides align to TRBD1. CDR1 and CDR2 (germline): MGHRA, YSYEKL. The J segment lost 5 bases and the V segment lost 3 bases, leaving 5 bases of the junction unmatched. This CDR3 has 15 residues. CDR3 in DNA: TGCGCCAGCAGCCAGGGGGACAGGGGGACAACTGAAGCTTTCTTT. Translated: CASSQGDRGTTEAFF.

The rearrangement uses TRBV6-1 and TRBJ1-6; 10 bases fit TRBD1. CDR3 size: 18 residues. CDR1 is MNHNS and CDR2 is SASEGT in the germline V gene. The V and J ends lost 3 bases and 5 bases, in that order; junction bases with no gene match: 10. CDR3 nucleotides: TGTGCCAGCAGTGAGGGGACCGGGACAGGGGCGAATAATTCACCCCTCCACTTT. This encodes CASSEGTGTGANNSPLHF.